These 19 T cell receptor beta chains were sequenced from one sample in a study of blood T cell repertoires in COVID-19. TCRdb's copy holds only in-frame clones and misses some; the assay was immunoSEQ multiplex PCR. The top ten hold about 2% of the sample, which has approximately 260,000 clones, 85% to 90% seen once. The specimen sequenced was PBMCs or T cells enriched from blood (not recorded which). These receptors were taken from an older woman who had recovered from COVID-19.

The V gene is TRBV21-1, the J gene TRBJ1-3. TRBV21-1 constitutes a pseudogene. The CDR3 contains 14 residues. The CDR3 DNA is TGTGCCAGCGCCGGGAGAGGGCCTGGAAACACCATATATTTT. This gives the protein CASAGRGPGNTIYF.

The gene calls are TRBV6-5 and TRBJ1-5; D not resolved. The CDR3 sequence is 13 residues long. Germline assignment: CDR1 MNHEY and CDR2 SVGAGI. With 0 bases removed from V and 4 bases from J, the gap between germline ends came to 4 bases. The CDR3 spells CASSYSLNQPQHF. The CDR3 DNA follows: TGTGCCAGCAGTTACTCTCTGAATCAGCCCCAGCATTTT.

The CDR3 DNA is TGTGCCAGCAGCCAAGTATCAGCGTCGAACACCGGGGAGCTGTTTTTT. As protein: CASSQVSASNTGELFF. The gene calls are TRBV4-2 and TRBJ2-2; no clear D. V lost 1 base and J lost 0, with 9 bases in between. Germline loops: CDR1 LGHNA, CDR2 YNFKEQ. This CDR3 comprises 16 residues.

The CDR3 DNA sequence: TGCAGCGTTGAAGAAGTAGCGGGGGACTCCTACGAGCAGTACTTC. Translating gives CSVEEVAGDSYEQYF. This chain links TRBV29-1 with TRBJ2-7; 9 bases are shared with TRBD2. Trimming took 0 bases from V and 0 from J; bases not matched to a gene: 3. The CDR3 contains 15 residues. Per the germline V gene, CDR1 is SQVTM and CDR2 is ANQGSEA.

This clone was seen a single time. In the same sample, other DNA sequences code for this CDR3. The chain carries TRBV5-6 and TRBJ1-3, with no clear D. The V end lost 2 bases, the J end lost 0 bases, and 6 bases lay between the germline ends. The CDR3 runs to 14 residues. Germline V gives CDR1 SGHDT, CDR2 YYEEEE. The CDR3 here is CASSFLSSGNTIYF. The DNA of the CDR3 is TGTGCCAGCAGCTTCCTGAGCTCTGGAAACACCATATATTTT.

The table lists this clone with a few counts. The chain has TRBV5-6 and TRBJ1-3, with 7 bases lining up with TRBD1. The CDR3 sequence is 15 residues long. CDR1 is SGHDT and CDR2 is YYEEEE in the germline V gene. J was trimmed by 3 bases and V by 6 bases; bases with no gene match: 9. This CDR3 reads CASTGAGGFGNTIYF. The CDR3 nucleotides read TGTGCCAGCACGGGGGCAGGGGGATTTGGAAACACCATATATTTT.

V is TRBV5-1 and J is TRBJ2-1; D possibly corresponds to TRBD1 (6 bases). V gave up 6 bases and J gave up 4 bases, with 17 bases separating them. This CDR3 spans 15 amino acids. Looked up from germline, CDR1 is SGHRS and CDR2 is YFSETQ. The CDR3 nucleotides are TGCGCCAGCAAAAGGAGGCAGGGGATTTACAATGAGCAGTTCTTC. Residues: CASKRRQGIYNEQFF.

This chain links TRBV6-5 with TRBJ1-1; the match to TRBD1 covers 8 bases. The CDR3 spans 15 residues. Unmatched junction bases numbered 8, after V lost 5 bases and J lost 3 bases. Germline CDR1 is MNHEY and CDR2 is SVGAGI. CDR3 coding DNA: TGTGCCAGCAGTCCCTGGACAGGGAGGGACACTGAAGCTTTCTTT. It is translated as CASSPWTGRDTEAFF.

This clone was counted only a few times. CDR3 in amino acids: CASGSSGEGDTQYF. The CDR3 DNA reads as TGTGCCAGCGGCTCTAGCGGGGAGGGAGATACGCAGTATTTT. The chain employs TRBV7-9 and TRBJ2-3; TRBD2 matches 9 bases. Per the germline V gene, CDR1 is SEHNR and CDR2 is FQNEAQ (reference sequence). V was pared by 8 bases and J by 5 bases, with 8 bases of the junction left unmatched. The CDR3 extends over 14 amino acids.

The chain combines TRBV11-2 with TRBJ1-5; 8 bases are a match to TRBD1. The CDR3 spans 14 residues. V trimming: 5 bases; J trimming: 1 base; junction bases outside the gene matches: 1. From germline, CDR1 is SGHAT and CDR2 FQNNGV. The CDR3: CASSQGASNQPQHF. DNA for the CDR3: TGTGCCAGCAGCCAGGGGGCGAGCAATCAGCCCCAGCATTTT.

This clone came up a few times. The chain combines TRBV2 with TRBJ2-2; TRBD2 matches at 10 bases. The germline V gene has CDR1 SNHLY and CDR2 FYNNEI. The CDR3 runs to 13 residues. Unmatched junction bases numbered 3, after V lost 8 bases and J lost 6 bases. CDR3 in amino acids: CASEREGAGELFF. The CDR3 coding sequence is TGTGCCAGCGAGCGGGAGGGCGCCGGGGAGCTGTTTTTT.

CDR3 DNA: TGTGCCACCCCCAGGGTGGTTAGCTCCTACAATGAGCAGTTCTTC. Translating gives CATPRVVSSYNEQFF. This sequence joins TRBV24-1 and TRBJ2-1, with D possibly matching TRBD1 (5 bases). The CDR3 runs to 15 residues. The V gene's germline CDR1 is KGHDR and CDR2 SFDVKD. The V end lost 9 bases, the J end lost 0 bases, and 14 bases lay between the germline ends.

CDR3 in amino acids: CASSPRTFWETQYF. CDR3 bases: TGTGCCAGCAGTCCTAGGACTTTCTGGGAGACCCAGTACTTC. The V call is TRBV6-5, the J call TRBJ2-5; possible D gene TRBD2, 5 bases. V lost 5 bases to trimming and J lost 5 bases, with 15 bases between them. Germline CDR1 MNHEY, CDR2 SVGAGI. The CDR3 covers 14 residues.

The chain links TRBV6-6 to TRBJ2-5; the match to TRBD1 covers 11 bases. With 4 bases clipped from V and 4 bases from J, the junction kept 8 bases outside the gene matches. The CDR3 totals 16 residues. CDR1 and CDR2 (germline): MNHNY, SVGAGI (reference sequence). CDR3 residues: CASSSMDRGRRETQYF. CDR3 bases: TGTGCCAGCAGTTCGATGGACAGGGGGCGGAGAGAGACCCAGTACTTC.

V is TRBV2 and J is TRBJ2-7; 9 positions agree with TRBD2. V dropped 5 bases and J dropped 1; count of bases not matched to a gene: 6. There are 15 residues in the CDR3. Germline values: CDR1 SNHLY, CDR2 FYNNEI. The CDR3 reads CASSMSGRLSYEQYF. In nucleotides, the CDR3 is TGTGCCAGCAGTATGAGCGGGAGGCTTTCCTACGAGCAGTACTTC.

This clone has only a few counts. The CDR3 sequence: CASSLVWVAGAQETQYF. In nucleotides, the CDR3 is TGTGCCAGCAGCTTAGTTTGGGTAGCGGGGGCCCAAGAGACCCAGTACTTC. The chain uses TRBV11-2 and TRBJ2-5, with TRBD2 identical over 9 bases. V shed 1 base and J 1 base; nucleotides not matched to a gene: 7. The CDR3 is made up of 17 amino acids. Germline assignment: CDR1 SGHAT and CDR2 FQNNGV.

V gene TRBV5-6 combines with J gene TRBJ2-5, with 8 bases aligning to TRBD1. The V segment lost 4 bases and the J segment 5 bases; nucleotides outside the gene matches: 7. This CDR3 has 14 amino acids. CDR1 is SGHDT, CDR2 YYEEEE, per germline. As DNA, the CDR3 is TGTGCCAGCAGCCCGGACAGGGCGTGGGAGACCCAGTACTTC. This codes for CASSPDRAWETQYF. Drawing the rest from reference TRBV5-6 and TRBJ2-5, the complete variable domain is DAGVTQSPTHLIKTRGQQVTLRCSPKSGHDTVSWYQQALGQGPQFIFQYYEEEERQRGNFPDRFSGHQFPNYSSELNVNALLLGDSALYLCASSPDRAWETQYFGPGTRLLVL.

This clone has a handful of counts. The chain carries TRBV4-2 and TRBJ2-7, with a tentative D call TRBD1 (5 bases). The V end lost 0 bases, the J end lost 5 bases, and 5 bases lay between the germline ends. CDR3 size: 12 residues. CDR1 is LGHNA and CDR2 is YNFKEQ in the germline V gene. In nucleotides, the CDR3 is TGTGCCAGCAGCCAAGACAGGGACGAGCAGTACTTC. It is translated as CASSQDRDEQYF.

CDR3 protein: CASSLGGTTNTGELFF. CDR3 nucleotides: TGTGCCAGCAGCTTGGGCGGGACCACGAACACCGGGGAGCTGTTTTTT. The chain is built from TRBV5-4 and TRBJ2-2, with D tentatively TRBD2 (6 bases). CDR1 and CDR2 (germline): SGHNT, YYREEE (reference sequence). V gave up 0 bases and J gave up 0 bases, with 9 bases separating them. The CDR3 runs to 16 residues.